Below, 5 T cell receptor beta chains from the same sample are listed, as sequenced in a study of Graves' ophthalmopathy and Graves' hyperthyroidism. Using RNA transcripts, the TCR beta CDR3 regions were amplified. Second-round multiplex PCR followed a first-round RT-PCR using HTBI primers. One entry per CDR3 protein, called by TCRdb with MiXCR from the multiplex PCR reads. Of 600,000 to 950,000 distinct CDR3 sequences detected, around 40% appear once; the ten largest clones hold around 40%. Sequencing used peripheral blood. All receptors derive from an adult man with Graves' ophthalmopathy.

This clonotype has only a few counts. The J gene is TRBJ1-5, the V gene TRBV20-1; 9 bases agree with TRBD1. The CDR3 is 15 residues long. The V gene end was trimmed by 1 base and the J gene end by 5 bases; junction bases not matched to a gene: 6. Germline V gives CDR1 DFQATT, CDR2 SNEGSKA (reference sequence). This CDR3 is CSARVGTGFDQPQHF. CDR3 bases: TGCAGTGCTAGAGTTGGGACAGGGTTCGATCAGCCCCAGCATTTT.

This clonotype was detected only once. The chain joins TRBV24-1 to TRBJ1-1; D is unclear. V was clipped by 4 bases and J by 8 bases, with 13 bases between them. CDR1 and CDR2 from the germline V gene are KGHDR and SFDVKD. The CDR3 length is 13 residues. DNA of the CDR3: TGTGCCACCAGTGAAGGTTCGCGTCCAGAAGCTTTCTTT. Translation gives CATSEGSRPEAFF.

A word on this clonotype: As the CDR3 is not closed by the conserved phenylalanine or tryptophan, this likely results from a read error. The limits of the CDR3 on the DNA are not certain, so only TCRdb's listed CDR3 is given. This chain uses TRBV2 with TRBJ1-2; the table calls TRBD1, which could not be checked here. The CDR3 length is 11 residues, termini included. CDR1 and CDR2 from the germline V gene are SNHLY and FYNNEI. This chain's CDR3 is CASSLRQGAPY.

This clonotype was detected a few times. The V and J genes are TRBV7-9 and TRBJ2-5; D is tentatively TRBD1 or TRBD2 (5 bases each). Trimming took off 6 bases at V and 5 bases at J, with 22 bases between the two ends. CDR1 and CDR2 from the germline V gene are SEHNR and FQNEAQ (reference sequence). This CDR3 is 16 amino acids long. CDR3 sequence reads: CASSGGHPVTEETQYF. DNA for the CDR3: TGTGCCAGCAGTGGAGGACACCCGGTCACCGAGGAGACCCAGTACTTC.

V and J are TRBV27 and TRBJ1-1; D ambiguous. This CDR3 has 13 amino acids. V lost 6 bases and J lost 1, with 9 bases in between. Germline V gene sequence: CDR1 MNHEY, CDR2 SMNVEV (reference sequence). The CDR3 DNA reads TGTGCCAGCAGGTTGAGGCAGAACACTGAAGCTTTCTTT. It encodes CASRLRQNTEAFF.